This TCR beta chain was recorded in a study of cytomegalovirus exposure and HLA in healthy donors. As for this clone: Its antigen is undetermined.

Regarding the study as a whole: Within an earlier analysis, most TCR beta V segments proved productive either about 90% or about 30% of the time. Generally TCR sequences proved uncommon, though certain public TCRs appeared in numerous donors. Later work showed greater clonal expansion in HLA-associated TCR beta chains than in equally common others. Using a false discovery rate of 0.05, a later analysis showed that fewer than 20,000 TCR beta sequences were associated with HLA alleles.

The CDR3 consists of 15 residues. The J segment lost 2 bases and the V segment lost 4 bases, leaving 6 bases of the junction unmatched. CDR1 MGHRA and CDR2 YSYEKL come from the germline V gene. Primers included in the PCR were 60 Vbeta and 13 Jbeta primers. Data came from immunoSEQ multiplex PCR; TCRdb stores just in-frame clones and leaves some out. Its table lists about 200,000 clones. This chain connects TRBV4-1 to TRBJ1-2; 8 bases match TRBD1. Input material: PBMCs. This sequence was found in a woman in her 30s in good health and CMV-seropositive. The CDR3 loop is CASSLRTGTNYGYTF. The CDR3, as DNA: TGCGCCAGCAGCCTTAGGACAGGGACCAACTATGGCTACACCTTC.